This TCR beta chain was obtained from a study of T-cell reconstitution after alpha-beta-depleted transplantation in children. Unique molecular identifiers were built into the TCRbeta library. TCRdb recomputed calls from the PCR reads with MiXCR, one row per CDR3 protein. The sample carries some 490,000 distinct CDR3 sequences, under 15% recorded once. The CDR3 totals 14 residues. CDR1 is KGHSH, CDR2 LQKENI, per germline. With V trimmed by 4 bases and J by 4 bases, 5 bases remained unmatched. This clonotype has a handful of counts. The receptor comes from a human donor who donated a stem cell graft to a child with combined immunodeficiency. This chain uses TRBV18 with TRBJ2-7; 9 bases fit TRBD2. The material sequenced was PBMCs from the stem cell graft donor, taken from the stem cell graft. The chain's CDR3 is CASSRGTSWYEQYF. The CDR3 nucleotides read TGTGCCAGCTCACGAGGGACTAGCTGGTACGAGCAGTACTTC.